This T cell receptor (beta chain) was captured in a study of blood T cell repertoires in COVID-19. Repertoires were generated with immunoSEQ multiplex PCR, while TCRdb's copy carries only in-frame clones and drops some. The sample shows tens of thousands of clones, just under 90% of them seen only once. Only a few counts were recorded for this clone. The CDR3 has 14 amino acids. Germline loops: CDR1 MNHEY, CDR2 SVGAGI. V was pared by 0 bases and J by 6 bases, with 4 bases of the junction left unmatched. The specimen sequenced was peripheral blood. This receptor was identified in a man aged 55 to 70 with acute or convalescent COVID-19. V and J are TRBV6-5 and TRBJ1-2, with 7 bases lining up with TRBD1. The CDR3 protein is CASSYSATGNGYTF. Here the CDR3 DNA reads TGTGCCAGCAGTTACTCAGCGACAGGGAATGGCTACACCTTC.